A selection of T cell receptor beta chains follows, all from one sample in a study of glioma-infiltrating T cells after dendritic cell vaccination. Assay: immunoSEQ multiplex PCR; the TCRdb copy retains only in-frame clones and omits some. The data contain roughly 85,000 clones, about 85% of them singletons. Sequenced here: blood, sampled after dendritic cell vaccination. These receptors were taken from a human donor with glioblastoma. Both conserved end residues are part of each CDR3. A D gene is named only where the DNA matches it firmly. Some rows have no size entry. The others give once, few or many, or a class for an expanded clone.

j_call clone_size d_call v_call cdr3_nt cdr3_aa
TRBJ1-5 . . TRBV9 TGTGCCAGCAGCGAGGACGCGGGCCAACAGCCCCAGCATTTT CASSEDAGQQPQHF
TRBJ2-2 . TRBD2 TRBV9 TGTGCCAGCAGCTCGCGGGGCGGGGGGGCCGGAACCGGGGAGCTGTTTTTT CASSSRGGGAGTGELFF
TRBJ2-1 once . TRBV10-3 TGTGCCATCAGTGACTCTAGCTCCTACAATGAGCAGTTCTTC CAISDSSSYNEQFF
TRBJ1-5 . . TRBV28 TGTGCCAGCAGGGACACGGGCAATCAGCCCCAGCATTTT CASRDTGNQPQHF
TRBJ2-7 . . TRBV28 TGTGCCAGCAGTTTGTACACAAGAGGCAAAACCTACGAGCAGTACTTC CASSLYTRGKTYEQYF
TRBJ1-3 . . TRBV19 TGTGCCAGTAGTATCGTAGACAGCCACTCTGGAAACACCATATATTTT CASSIVDSHSGNTIYF
TRBJ2-7 . . TRBV27 TGTGCCAGCAGTTTATCCTTAGTTTCAAAGCAGTACTTC CASSLSLVSKQYF
TRBJ1-3 . . TRBV9 TGTGCCAGCAGCGTAGAGGGGCAGCTTGGAAACACCATATATTTT CASSVEGQLGNTIYF
TRBJ2-1 . . TRBV11-2 TGTGCCAGCAGCGCCATAACTAGTGCCTACAATGAGCAGTTCTTC CASSAITSAYNEQFF
TRBJ2-7 . TRBD1 TRBV5-8 TGTGCCAGCAGCTTGGTGTCAGGGGGTGCCTACGAGCAGTACTTC CASSLVSGGAYEQYF
TRBJ2-5 . TRBD1 TRBV28 TGTGCCAGCAGTTCAGGGGGTGTTCAGGAGACCCAGTACTTC CASSSGGVQETQYF
TRBJ1-1 . . TRBV21-1 TGTGCCAGCAGCCTAACCGGACACGAAGTGAGCACTGAAGCTTTCTTT CASSLTGHEVSTEAFF
TRBJ1-1 . TRBD1 TRBV6-5 TGTGCCAGCAGCTCATACGACAGGGTTAACACTGAAGCTTTCTTT CASSSYDRVNTEAFF
TRBJ2-7 few TRBD2 TRBV9 TGTGCCAGCAGCGAGGGACTAGCGCAGCAATACGAGCAGTACTTC CASSEGLAQQYEQYF
TRBJ1-3 . . TRBV2 TGTGCCAGCAGTGACGAGGGATCTGGAAACACCATATATTTT CASSDEGSGNTIYF
TRBJ1-1 few . TRBV15 TGTGCCACCAGCAGAGACACTTTCTCGGACCAGGGCACTGAAGCTTTCTTT CATSRDTFSDQGTEAFF
TRBJ1-2 . TRBD1 TRBV9 TGTGCCAGCAGCCCCCGAGCTCGGGGACAGGGGGATGGCTACACCTTC CASSPRARGQGDGYTF
TRBJ2-4 . . TRBV28 TGTGCCAGCAGACACAGGGAAAACATTCAGTACTTC CASRHRENIQYF
TRBJ2-3 . . TRBV13 TGTGCCAGCAGCTTAGATGGGGCGGGGAACACAGATACGCAGTATTTT CASSLDGAGNTDTQYF
TRBJ1-2 . . TRBV29-1 TGCAGCGTTGATGGGTGGAGGGCACCTGGCCAGGCATCCTATGGCTACACCTTC CSVDGWRAPGQASYGYTF
TRBJ2-2 . TRBD2 TRBV13 TGTGCCAGCAGCTTAACCCCCCTAGCGGGGGCCCTGAACACCGGGGAGCTGTTTTTT CASSLTPLAGALNTGELFF
TRBJ2-5 . . TRBV21-1 TGTGCCAGCAGCTACGGACTAGGTGAGACCCAGTACTTC CASSYGLGETQYF
TRBJ1-2 . TRBD1 TRBV18 TGTGCCAGCTCACCACAGGACAGGGGAAGGGATGGCTACACCTTC CASSPQDRGRDGYTF
TRBJ2-5 . TRBD1 TRBV5-1 TGCGCCAGCAGCCCCAGGGGAGACAGGGGGCCGGAGACCCAGTACTTC CASSPRGDRGPETQYF
TRBJ1-5 . . TRBV19 TGTGCCAGTAGCCAGTATAGCAATCAGCCCCAGCATTTT CASSQYSNQPQHF
TRBJ2-1 . TRBD1 TRBV28 TGTGCCAGCAGTCAACTAGTGGACAGGGTCTCCTACAATGAGCAGTTCTTC CASSQLVDRVSYNEQFF
TRBJ2-7 few TRBD2 TRBV4-1 TGCGCCAGCAGCCGGGAGGGCGGGAGGGAGGACGAGCAGTACTTC CASSREGGREDEQYF
TRBJ2-5 . . TRBV5-6 TGTGCCAGCAGCTTGGGGCGTCGGGGGGAGACCCAGTACTTC CASSLGRRGETQYF
TRBJ2-3 . . TRBV9 TGTGCCAGCAGCGTAGGGGCAGGTGAAACTTTCACAGATACGCAGTATTTT CASSVGAGETFTDTQYF
TRBJ2-1 . TRBD2 TRBV19 TGTGCCAGTAGTATCCCTAGCGGGGGGGCGGCCAATGAGCAGTTCTTC CASSIPSGGAANEQFF
TRBJ1-1 . . TRBV28 TGTGCCAGCAGTATGGCCCAAAGCGGCACTGAAGCTTTCTTT CASSMAQSGTEAFF
TRBJ2-2 . TRBD2 TRBV5-4 TGTGCCAGCAGATACGGGACTAGCGGGAACACCGGGGAGCTGTTTTTT CASRYGTSGNTGELFF
TRBJ1-5 once TRBD1 TRBV27 TGTGCCAGCAGTTTATCGGGACAGTGGAGCAATCAGCCCCAGCATTTT CASSLSGQWSNQPQHF
TRBJ1-1 . . TRBV18 TGTGCCAGCTCACCAGGCATCCTGAACACTGAAGCTTTCTTT CASSPGILNTEAFF
TRBJ2-1 . TRBD1 TRBV29-1 TGCAGCGCAGGACAGGCCTACAATGAGCAGTTCTTC CSAGQAYNEQFF
TRBJ1-4 . . TRBV11-2 TGTGCCAGCAACAAGCTGGGTGGGCCTAATGAAAAACTGTTTTTT CASNKLGGPNEKLFF
TRBJ2-2 . . TRBV9 TGTGCCAGCAGCGTAGCAGGGGGGTTGAACACCGGGGAGCTGTTTTTT CASSVAGGLNTGELFF
TRBJ1-5 . . TRBV18 TGTGCCAGCTCACCGCAGGGGTATAGCAATCAGCCCCAGCATTTT CASSPQGYSNQPQHF
TRBJ2-7 . TRBD2 TRBV6-5 TGTGCCAGCAGGTATACAGCGGGAGCGGCCTACGGGCAGTACTTC CASRYTAGAAYGQYF
TRBJ2-3 . . TRBV19 TGTGCCAGTGCGAGCACAGATACGCAGTATTTT CASASTDTQYF
TRBJ2-2 once TRBD2 TRBV9 TGTGCCAGCAGCTTCATAGCGGGAGGTGACACCGGGGAGCTGTTTTTT CASSFIAGGDTGELFF
TRBJ1-2 . TRBD1 TRBV7-9 TGTGCCAGCAGCTTAGCGGGGGGACAGGGCTATGGCTACACCTTC CASSLAGGQGYGYTF
TRBJ1-5 . . TRBV6-6 TGTGCCAGCAGTTACGAGGCACGGCAGCCCCAGCATTTT CASSYEARQPQHF
TRBJ2-1 . TRBD2 TRBV2 TGTGCCAGCACCCTAGCGGGGGGGATGAACTACAATGAGCAGTTCTTC CASTLAGGMNYNEQFF
TRBJ2-7 . TRBD1 TRBV2 TGTGCCAGCAGCGGGACAGGGGTTTCCTACGAGCAGTACTTC CASSGTGVSYEQYF
TRBJ1-2 . TRBD1 TRBV27 TGTGCCAGCAGCACCCGGACAGGGGGTAGAGGTGGCTACACCTTC CASSTRTGGRGGYTF
TRBJ2-7 . TRBD2 TRBV7-2 TGTGCCAGCAGCTTAGGGGTTAGCGGGAGGGCTATACACGAGCAGTACTTC CASSLGVSGRAIHEQYF
TRBJ1-4 . . TRBV28 TGTGCCAGCAGTCCCGGAGGGTCTAGTAATGAAAAACTGTTTTTT CASSPGGSSNEKLFF
TRBJ2-7 once TRBD2 TRBV2 TGTGCCAGCAGTGAATCTAGCGGGATGCGGGACGAGCAGTACTTC CASSESSGMRDEQYF
TRBJ2-5 . TRBD1 TRBV2 TGTGCCAGCACTGGGACAGAAGTCCAAGAGACCCAGTACTTC CASTGTEVQETQYF
TRBJ2-4 . . TRBV4-1 TGCGCCAGCAGCCAAGACTCGGACGAGGAGGTGGCCAAAAACATTCAGTACTTC CASSQDSDEEVAKNIQYF
TRBJ1-3 . . TRBV5-1 TGCGCCAGCAGCACCGGGTCTGGAAACACCATATATTTT CASSTGSGNTIYF
TRBJ2-7 . TRBD1 TRBV28 TGTGCCAGCAGTATTGGACAGGGACGCACCGAGCAGTACTTC CASSIGQGRTEQYF
TRBJ1-4 . . TRBV2 TGTGCCAGCCTAAGCTCATCAACTAATGAAAAACTGTTTTTT CASLSSSTNEKLFF
TRBJ2-5 . . TRBV5-6 TGTGCCAGCAGCCCTAGCGAGGTTGGTCGAGAGCAGTACTTC CASSPSEVGREQYF
TRBJ2-2 . . TRBV6-1 TGTGCCAGCAGTGGCCGCCCGGGAGTTTCTCGTATCACCGGGGAGCTGTTTTTT CASSGRPGVSRITGELFF
TRBJ2-7 . TRBD1 TRBV4-3 TGCGCCAGCAGCCAAGATGCCGGATTCGACAGGGGGCCCCCCTACGAGCAGTACTTC CASSQDAGFDRGPPYEQYF
TRBJ2-7 . . TRBV7-9 TGTGCCAGCAGCTTACCGTCGTCCGCCTACGAGCAGTACTTC CASSLPSSAYEQYF